The clone carrying this T cell receptor (beta chain) was observed a single time. This sample stems from a study of T cells in Graves' hyperthyroidism and ophthalmopathy. V was shortened by 5 bases and J by 6 bases, with 17 bases between the two germline ends. Germline-derived CDR1 and CDR2 are LNHNV and YYDKDF (reference sequence). The CDR3 extends over 14 amino acids. Amplified TCR beta CDR3 regions came from RNA transcripts. In the first-round RT-PCR of the TCR CDR3, the HTBI primer set was used. TCRdb ran MiXCR on the multiplex PCR reads and lists one entry per CDR3 protein. The sample contains hundreds of thousands of distinct CDR3 sequences, around a third of which appear only once.

The rearrangement uses TRBV15 and TRBJ2-7, with unresolved D. The sequence came from a woman aged 40 to 55 with Graves' hyperthyroidism. The sequenced material came from blood. For the CDR3, the DNA is TGTGCCACCAGCTCCCAGCAACCGACGGGCGAGCAGTACTTC. Protein: CATSSQQPTGEQYF.